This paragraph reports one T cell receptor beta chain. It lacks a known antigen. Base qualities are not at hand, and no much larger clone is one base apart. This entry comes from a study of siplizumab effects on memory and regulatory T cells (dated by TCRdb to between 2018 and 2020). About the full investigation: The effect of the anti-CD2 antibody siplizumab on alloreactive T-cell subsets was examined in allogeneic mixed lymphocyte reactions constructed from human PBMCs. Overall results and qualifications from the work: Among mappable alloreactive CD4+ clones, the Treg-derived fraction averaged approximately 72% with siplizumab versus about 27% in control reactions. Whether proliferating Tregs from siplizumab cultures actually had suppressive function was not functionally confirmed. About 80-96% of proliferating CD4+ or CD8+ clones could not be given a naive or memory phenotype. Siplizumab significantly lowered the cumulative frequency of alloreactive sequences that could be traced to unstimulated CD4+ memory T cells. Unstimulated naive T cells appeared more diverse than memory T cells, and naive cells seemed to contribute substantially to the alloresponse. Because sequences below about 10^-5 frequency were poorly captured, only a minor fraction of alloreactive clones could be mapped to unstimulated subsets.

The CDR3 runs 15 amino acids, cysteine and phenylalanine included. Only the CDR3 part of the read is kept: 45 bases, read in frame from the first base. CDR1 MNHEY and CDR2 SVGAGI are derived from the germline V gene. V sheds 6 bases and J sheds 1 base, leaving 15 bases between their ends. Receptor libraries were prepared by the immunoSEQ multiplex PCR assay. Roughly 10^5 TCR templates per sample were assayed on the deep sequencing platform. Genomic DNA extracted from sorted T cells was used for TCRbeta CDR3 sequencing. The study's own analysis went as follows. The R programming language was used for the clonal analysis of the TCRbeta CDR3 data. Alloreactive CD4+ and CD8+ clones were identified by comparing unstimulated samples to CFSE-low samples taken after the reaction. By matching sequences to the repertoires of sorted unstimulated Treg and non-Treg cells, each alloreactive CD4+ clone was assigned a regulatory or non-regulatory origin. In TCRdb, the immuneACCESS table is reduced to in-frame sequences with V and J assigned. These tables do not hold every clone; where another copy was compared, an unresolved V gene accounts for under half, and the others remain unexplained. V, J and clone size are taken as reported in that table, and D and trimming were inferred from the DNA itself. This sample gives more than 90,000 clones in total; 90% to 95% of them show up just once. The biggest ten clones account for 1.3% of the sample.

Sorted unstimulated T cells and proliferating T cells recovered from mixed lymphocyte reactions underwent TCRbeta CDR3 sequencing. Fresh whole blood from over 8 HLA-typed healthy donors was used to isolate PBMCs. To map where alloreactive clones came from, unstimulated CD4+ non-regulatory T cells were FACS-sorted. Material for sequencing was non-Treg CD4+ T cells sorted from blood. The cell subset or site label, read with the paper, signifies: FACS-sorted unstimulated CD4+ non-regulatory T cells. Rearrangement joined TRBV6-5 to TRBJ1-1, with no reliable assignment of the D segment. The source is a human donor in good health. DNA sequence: TGTGCCAGCAGATTCGTTAGGAGTCCGAACACTGAAGCTTTCTTT. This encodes CASRFVRSPNTEAFF.